The T cell receptor (beta chain) described here comes from a study of blood T cells in healthy people across ages. General study findings and limits: Naive CD4+ cells and diversity were both higher in long-lived donors than in aged donors.

Extracted total RNA amounted to at least 5.5 micrograms for each sample. From germline, CDR1 is MNHEY and CDR2 SVGAGI. CDR3 size: 13 residues. Trimming cost V 7 bases and J 2 bases, with 9 bases left between them. Concerning this clonotype itself: What it binds is not known.

A J-beta primer mix and a sample-barcoded 5' primer were used in a second PCR of about 7 to 12 cycles. Each cDNA was tagged by a template-switch adaptor containing 12 random nucleotides. MiXCR, run by TCRdb on the 5' RACE reads, gives a single entry per CDR3 protein. Here the sample spans roughly 1,100,000 distinct CDR3 sequences, roughly a quarter being singletons. Another study also made use of these data, one on T cells of mothers and their children.

The chain employs TRBV6-5 and TRBJ1-5, with D possibly matching TRBD1 (5 bases). The receptor comes from a girl between 2 and 10 years old in good health. Sequenced: blood. The CDR3, as DNA: TGTGCCAGCAAACCGGGGGGCAATCAGCCCCAGCATTTT. This encodes CASKPGGNQPQHF.